What follows is one T cell receptor beta chain and its context. This sample is drawn from a study of blood T cell repertoires in COVID-19. Across the study: T cells, B-cell-depleted T cells, or PBMCs provided the cDNA or gDNA that served as material.

The CDR3 is made up of 14 amino acids. Germline CDR1 is LNHNV and CDR2 is YYDKDF (reference sequence). Trimming removed 1 base from V and 4 bases from J; junction bases left unmatched: 4. Clones were sequenced by immunoSEQ multiplex PCR, and TCRdb holds only the in-frame ones, with some missing. Of around 130,000 clones in the sample, around four fifths are singletons; the top ten hold around 13%. The chain has TRBV15 and TRBJ2-7, with TRBD1 identical over 7 bases. The sequencing input was peripheral blood. The source of this sequence is a human donor in a cohort sampled during active COVID-19. In nucleotides, the CDR3 is TGTGCCACCAGCAGAGTGGGCAGGGGGTACGAGCAGTACTTC. Amino acids: CATSRVGRGYEQYF.